This TCR beta chain appears in the sequencing data of a study of human T cells and chemical hapten exposure (dated by TCRdb to the early 2020s). Background for the entire study: For sensitization, 2% DPC in acetone was applied to a roughly 2 cm by roughly 2 cm area of upper inner arm skin. Patch tests used Finn chambers with 0.01% DPC on the upper back, scored after 6 days by International Contact Dermatitis Research Group standards. Blood was sampled from patients pre-sensitization (week 0) and at 2, 6 and about 24 weeks after DPC sensitization. About 27 alopecia patients gave blood for TCR sequencing at one to four time points (pre-sensitization, 2, 6 and 24 weeks). Throughout the approximately 24-week study period, patients were also given weekly therapeutic DPC doses on the scalp. The study tracked peripheral blood TCR repertoire changes in vivo during primary and secondary sensitization to the hapten diphenylcyclopropenone (DPC) in alopecia patients. Most of the patients in the cohort were female, and the cohort covered alopecia areata with under or over 50% scalp involvement, alopecia totalis and alopecia universalis. Libraries were combined into a pool for sequencing, and differences in TCR yield between samples came mainly from small differences in library volumes within the pool. Results the study describes overall, beyond this receptor: Because all patients had alopecia, a presumed autoimmune disease, the immune response of the patients might differ from that of healthy individuals. Compared with pre-sensitization or healthy control sets, expanded TCRs formed significantly more large CDR3 similarity clusters, which is consistent with antigen-driven responses. After repeated subsampling, the strength of the expansion versus patch-test correlation and the threshold at which it became significant changed. No change with DPC sensitization was found in the number of TCRs above 1 in 1000 frequency, and no evidence of global repertoire structure alterations was found. Patch test score was positively correlated with the number of PT1 expanded TCRs, with significance at thresholds 8, 16 and 32 but not at 4.

CDR1 ENHRY and CDR2 SYGVKD are derived from the germline V gene. Reading from cysteine to phenylalanine, the CDR3 counts 13 amino acids. The read is trimmed to its CDR3 DNA, 39 bases read in frame from base 1. The germline V and J ends show losses of 8 bases and 2 bases respectively, and no gene match explains 4 bases of the junction. Library method: RACE. The sequencer listed for this sample is NextSeq 500. During library preparation, unique molecular identifiers were attached to individual cDNA molecules so that TCRs could be counted in a quantitative, reproducible way. Both TCR alpha and TCR beta chains were sequenced from each blood RNA sample. The paper's processing steps were these. Samples had a median of about 90,000 TCRs, with a range from about 23,224 to 700,000. V, J and CDR3 annotation of the TCR reads was performed with the Decombinator software suite. For the PS versus PT1 abundance plots, all samples were subsampled to the same number of TCRs (28,000). TCRs were defined as expanded if absent before sensitization and observed at least eight times at the 2-week time point. TCRdb reran the public reads through fastp at Q25 and MiXCR, keeping productive beta chains. For every CDR3 protein sequence, its rows merge into one entry that carries the most common genes and DNA. The V and J calls shown here were made by TCRdb, not taken from the authors' results. This sample has around 80,000 distinct CDR3 sequences in its table, and about 6.3% of those were observed once. The ten largest clonotypes hold about 1.5% of the sample.

Many counts were recorded for this clonotype. Its binding antigen is unknown. Per-base quality was not reported, and no clone a single base away is much larger than it. The time point label corresponds to: patch test 2, 6 weeks after DPC sensitization. Reading the label with the study, this specimen's treatment or condition is: therapeutic diphenylcyclopropenone sensitization with weekly scalp DPC. At every patch-test visit, the blood draw took place before the patch test was put on. Patients were considered eligible if aged 18 to 70, diagnosed with alopecia and deemed suitable for DPC therapy, and patients were excluded if pregnant. Unfractionated whole blood was collected in Tempus Blood RNA tubes, and total RNA was extracted from that blood.

The sequenced sample was whole blood, obtained in connection with sensitization to the hapten diphenylcyclopropenone (DPC). The chain is made from TRBV10-3 and TRBJ2-3; 7 middle bases align to TRBD1. This sequence originates from a woman aged 25 to 45 with alopecia areata. Some clones in this sample may be carry-over from other donors' samples. The nucleotide sequence reads as follows: TGTGCCATCCGGGACAGCCTCACAGATACGCAGTATTTT. The resulting protein is CAIRDSLTDTQYF.